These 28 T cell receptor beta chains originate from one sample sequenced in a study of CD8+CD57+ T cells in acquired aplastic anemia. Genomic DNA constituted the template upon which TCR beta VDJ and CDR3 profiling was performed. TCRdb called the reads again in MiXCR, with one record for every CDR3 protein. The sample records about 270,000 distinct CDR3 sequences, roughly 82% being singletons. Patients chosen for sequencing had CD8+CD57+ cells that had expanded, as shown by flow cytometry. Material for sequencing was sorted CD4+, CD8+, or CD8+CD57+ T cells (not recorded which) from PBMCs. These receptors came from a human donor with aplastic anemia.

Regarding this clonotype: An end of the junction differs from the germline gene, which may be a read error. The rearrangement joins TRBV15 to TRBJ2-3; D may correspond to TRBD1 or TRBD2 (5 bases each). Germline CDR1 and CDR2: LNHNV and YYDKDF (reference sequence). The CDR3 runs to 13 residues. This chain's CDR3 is CASSGRGPATQQF. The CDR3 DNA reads TGTGCCAGCAGCGGCCGGGGCCCAGCCACGCAGCAGTTC.

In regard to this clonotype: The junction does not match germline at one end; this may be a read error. This chain's CDR3 is CASRHGRTGAYSF. For the CDR3, the DNA is TGTGCCAGCAGGCACGGGCGTACAGGTGCCTACTCTTTC. V and J are TRBV2 and TRBJ2-7; D perhaps matches TRBD1 (5 bases). From germline, CDR1 is SNHLY and CDR2 FYNNEI. CDR3 size: 13 residues. The variable domain in full, with the rest retrieved from reference TRBV2 and TRBJ2-7, is EPEVTQTPSHQVTQMGQEVILRCVPISNHLYFYWYRQILGQKVEFLVSFYNNEISEKSEIFDDQFSVERPDGSNFTLKIRSTKLEDSAMYFCASRHGRTGAYSFGPGTRLTVT.

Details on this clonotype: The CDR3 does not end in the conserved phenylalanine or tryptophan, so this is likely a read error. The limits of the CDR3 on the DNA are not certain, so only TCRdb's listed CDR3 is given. The CDR3: CASGGGGTVQYFV. This chain uses TRBV9 with TRBJ2-3; TRBD1, the table's D call, was not compared with the DNA. The CDR3 region is 13 residues in length, termini included. CDR1 SGDLS and CDR2 YYNGEE come from the germline V gene.

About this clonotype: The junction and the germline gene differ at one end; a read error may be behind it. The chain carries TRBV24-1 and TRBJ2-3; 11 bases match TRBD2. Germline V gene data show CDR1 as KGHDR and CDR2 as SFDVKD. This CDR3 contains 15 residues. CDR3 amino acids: CATSDVAGGPDTQYF. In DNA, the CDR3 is TGTGCTACCAGTGATGTAGCGGGGGGGCCCGATACGCAGTATTTT.

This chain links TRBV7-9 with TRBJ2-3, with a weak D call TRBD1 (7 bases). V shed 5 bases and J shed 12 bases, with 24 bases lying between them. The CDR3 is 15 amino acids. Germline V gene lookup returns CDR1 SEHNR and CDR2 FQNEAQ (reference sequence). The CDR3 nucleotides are TGTGCCAGCAGCCCGGGGCAGGGGGGCAAAGAGACCCAGTATTTT. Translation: CASSPGQGGKETQYF.

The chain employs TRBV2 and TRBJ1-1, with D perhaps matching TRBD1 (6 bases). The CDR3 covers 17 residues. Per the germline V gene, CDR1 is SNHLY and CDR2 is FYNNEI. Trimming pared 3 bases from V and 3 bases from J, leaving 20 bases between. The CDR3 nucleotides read TGTGCCAGCAGTGAGGGGGGCAGCCATGGGCAATACACTGAAGCTTTCTTT. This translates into CASSEGGSHGQYTEAFF.

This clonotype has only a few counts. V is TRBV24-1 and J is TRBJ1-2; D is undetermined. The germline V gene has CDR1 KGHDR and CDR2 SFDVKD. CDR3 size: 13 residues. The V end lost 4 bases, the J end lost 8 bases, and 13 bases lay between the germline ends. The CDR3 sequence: CATSEVGSGGYTF. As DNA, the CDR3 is TGTGCCACCAGTGAAGTCGGATCCGGCGGCTACACCTTC.

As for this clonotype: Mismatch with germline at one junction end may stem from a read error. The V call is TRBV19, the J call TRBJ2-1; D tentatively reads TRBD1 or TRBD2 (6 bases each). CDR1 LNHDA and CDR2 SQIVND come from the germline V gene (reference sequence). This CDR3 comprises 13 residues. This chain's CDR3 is CASRGGLTSSLSF. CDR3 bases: TGTGCCAGTAGAGGGGGGCTAACGTCAAGTCTGTCCTTC.

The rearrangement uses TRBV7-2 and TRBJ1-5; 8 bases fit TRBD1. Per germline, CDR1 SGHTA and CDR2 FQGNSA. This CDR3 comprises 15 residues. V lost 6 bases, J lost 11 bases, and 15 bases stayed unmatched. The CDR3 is CASSRSQGANSTQHF. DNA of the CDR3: TGTGCCAGCAGTCGCTCGCAGGGGGCGAACAGTACCCAGCATTTT. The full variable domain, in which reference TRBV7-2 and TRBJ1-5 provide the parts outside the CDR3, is GAGVSQSPSNKVTEKGKDVELRCDPISGHTALYWYRQSLGQGLEFLIYFQGNSAPDKSGLPSDRFSAERTGGSVSTLTIQRTQQEDSAVYLCASSRSQGANSTQHFGDGTRLSIL.

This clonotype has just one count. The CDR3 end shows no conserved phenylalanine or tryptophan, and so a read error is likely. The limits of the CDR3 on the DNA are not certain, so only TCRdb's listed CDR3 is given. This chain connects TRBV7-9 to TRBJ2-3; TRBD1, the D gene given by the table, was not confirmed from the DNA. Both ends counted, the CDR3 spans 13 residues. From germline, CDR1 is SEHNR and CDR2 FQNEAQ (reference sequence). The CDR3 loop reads CASSLVPGDLHYG.

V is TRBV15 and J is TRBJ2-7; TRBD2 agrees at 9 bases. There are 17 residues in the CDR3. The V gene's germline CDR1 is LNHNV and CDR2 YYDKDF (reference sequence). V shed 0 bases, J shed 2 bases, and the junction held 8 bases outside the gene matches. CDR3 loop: CATSRDVLSGSTYEQYF. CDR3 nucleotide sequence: TGTGCCACCAGCAGAGATGTTCTTAGCGGGAGTACCTACGAGCAGTACTTC.

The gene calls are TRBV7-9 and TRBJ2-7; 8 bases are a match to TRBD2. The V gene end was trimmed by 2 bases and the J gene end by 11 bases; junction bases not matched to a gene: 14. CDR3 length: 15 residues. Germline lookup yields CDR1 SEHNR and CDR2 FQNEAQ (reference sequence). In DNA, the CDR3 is TGTGCCAGCAGCTTAAAAAGAAGCGGGGGCTACGATGAGTACGTC. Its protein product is CASSLKRSGGYDEYV.

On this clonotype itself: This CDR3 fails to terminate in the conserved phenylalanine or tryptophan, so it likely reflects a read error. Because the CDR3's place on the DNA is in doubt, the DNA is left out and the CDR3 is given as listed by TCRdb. The CDR3 reads CASSFRPEETAYS. J is TRBJ2-3 and V is TRBV7-8; the table gives TRBD1 as D, unverified against the DNA. Germline-derived CDR1 and CDR2 are SGHVS and FQNEAQ. Termini included, the CDR3 measures 13 amino acids.

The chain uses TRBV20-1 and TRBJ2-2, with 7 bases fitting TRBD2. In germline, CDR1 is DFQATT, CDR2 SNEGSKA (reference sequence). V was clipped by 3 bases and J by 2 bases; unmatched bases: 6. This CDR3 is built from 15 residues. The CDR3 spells CSASGRTQNTGELFF. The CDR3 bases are TGCAGTGCTAGCGGGAGGACCCAAAACACCGGGGAGCTGTTTTTT.

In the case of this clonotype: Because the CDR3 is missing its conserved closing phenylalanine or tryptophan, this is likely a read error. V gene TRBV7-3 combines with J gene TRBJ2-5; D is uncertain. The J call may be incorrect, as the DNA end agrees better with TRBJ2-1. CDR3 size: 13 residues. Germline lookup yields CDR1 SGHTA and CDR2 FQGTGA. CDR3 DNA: TGTGCCAGCAGCGATGCCGACGGCAATGAGCAGTTCTAC. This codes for CASSDADGNEQFY.

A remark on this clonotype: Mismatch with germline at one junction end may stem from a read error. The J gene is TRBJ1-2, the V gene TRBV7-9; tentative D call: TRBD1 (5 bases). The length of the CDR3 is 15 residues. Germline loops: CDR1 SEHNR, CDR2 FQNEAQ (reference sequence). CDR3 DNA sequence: TGTGCCAGCAGCGGAGAAGGGGTCCCGACGGATGGGTACACCTTC. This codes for CASSGEGVPTDGYTF.

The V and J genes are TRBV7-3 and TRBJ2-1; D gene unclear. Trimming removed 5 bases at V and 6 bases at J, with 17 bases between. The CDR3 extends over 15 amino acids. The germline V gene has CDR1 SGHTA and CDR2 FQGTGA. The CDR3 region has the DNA TGTGCCAGCAGCCTCCTATTCCTCGCCGTCAATGAGCAGTTCTTC. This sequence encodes CASSLLFLAVNEQFF.

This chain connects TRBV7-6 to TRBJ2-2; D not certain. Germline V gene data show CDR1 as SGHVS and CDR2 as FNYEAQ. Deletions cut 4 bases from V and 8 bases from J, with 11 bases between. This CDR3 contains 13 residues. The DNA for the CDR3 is TGTGCCAGCAGCTACCGTCGTATAGGGGAGCTGTTTTTT. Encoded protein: CASSYRRIGELFF. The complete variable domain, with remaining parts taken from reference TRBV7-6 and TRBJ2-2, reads GAGVSQSPRYKVTKRGQDVALRCDPISGHVSLYWYRQALGQGPEFLTYFNYEAQQDKSGLPNDRFSAERPEGSISTLTIQRTEQRDSAMYRCASSYRRIGELFFGEGSRLTVL.

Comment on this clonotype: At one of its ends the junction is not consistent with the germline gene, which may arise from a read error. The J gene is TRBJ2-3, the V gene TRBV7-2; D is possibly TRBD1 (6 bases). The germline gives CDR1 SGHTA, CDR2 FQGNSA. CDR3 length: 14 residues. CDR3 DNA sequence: TGTGCCAGCAGCTTAGCTTTTACCAGGGGATGGAGGTACTTT. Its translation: CASSLAFTRGWRYF.

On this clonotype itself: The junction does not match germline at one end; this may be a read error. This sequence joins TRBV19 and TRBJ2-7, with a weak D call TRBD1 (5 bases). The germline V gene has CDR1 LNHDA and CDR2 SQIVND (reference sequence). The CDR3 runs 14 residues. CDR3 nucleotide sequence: TGTGCCAGCAGTCACGTGCAGGGTACCTACGAGGAGTACTTC. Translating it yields CASSHVQGTYEEYF.

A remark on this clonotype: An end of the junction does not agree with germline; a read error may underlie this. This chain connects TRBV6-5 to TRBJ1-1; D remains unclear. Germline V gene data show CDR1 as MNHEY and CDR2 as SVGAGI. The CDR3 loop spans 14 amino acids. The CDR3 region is CAISEVRFSTEAFF. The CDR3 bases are TGTGCCATCAGTGAGGTTAGGTTCAGCACTGAAGCTTTCTTT.

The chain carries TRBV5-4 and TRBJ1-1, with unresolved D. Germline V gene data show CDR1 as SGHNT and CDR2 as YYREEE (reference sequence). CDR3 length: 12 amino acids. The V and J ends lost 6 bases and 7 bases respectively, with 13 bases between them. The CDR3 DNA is TGTGCCAGCACCGACGGCCCGGATGAAGCTTTCTTT. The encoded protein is CASTDGPDEAFF. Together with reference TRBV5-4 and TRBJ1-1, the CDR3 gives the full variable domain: ETGVTQSPTHLIKTRGQQVTLRCSSQSGHNTVSWYQQALGQGPQFIFQYYREEENGRGNFPPRFSGLQFPNYSSELNVNALELDDSALYLCASTDGPDEAFFGQGTRLTVV.

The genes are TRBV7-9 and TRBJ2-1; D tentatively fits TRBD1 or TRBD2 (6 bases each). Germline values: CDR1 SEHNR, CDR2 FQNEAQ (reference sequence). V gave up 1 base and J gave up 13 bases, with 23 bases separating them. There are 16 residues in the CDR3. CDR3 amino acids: CASSLGSGAGEQYQFF. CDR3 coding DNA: TGTGCCAGCAGCTTAGGATCGGGGGCCGGGGAGCAGTACCAGTTCTTC.

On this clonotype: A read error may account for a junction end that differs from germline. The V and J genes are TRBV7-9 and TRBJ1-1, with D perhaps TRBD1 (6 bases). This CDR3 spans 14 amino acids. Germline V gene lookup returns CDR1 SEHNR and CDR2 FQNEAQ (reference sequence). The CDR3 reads CASSSATGSEAAFF. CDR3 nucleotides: TGTGCCAGCAGCTCCGCTACAGGGAGCGAAGCAGCTTTTTTT.

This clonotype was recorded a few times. CDR3 region: CASKYDHQINQPQHF. Here the CDR3 DNA reads TGTGCCAGTAAGTACGATCATCAAATCAATCAGCCCCAGCATTTT. The chain is built from TRBV19 and TRBJ1-5; no clear D gene. CDR3 length equals 15 residues. V shed 7 bases and J shed 3 bases, with 16 bases lying between them. Germline CDR1 is LNHDA and CDR2 is SQIVND (reference sequence).

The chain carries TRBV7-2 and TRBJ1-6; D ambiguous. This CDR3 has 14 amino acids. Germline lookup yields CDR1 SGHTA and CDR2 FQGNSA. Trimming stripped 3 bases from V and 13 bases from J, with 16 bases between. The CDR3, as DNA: TGTGCCAGCAGCTTGGGAGGAAATAATGCTCCCCTCCACTTT. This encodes CASSLGGNNAPLHF.

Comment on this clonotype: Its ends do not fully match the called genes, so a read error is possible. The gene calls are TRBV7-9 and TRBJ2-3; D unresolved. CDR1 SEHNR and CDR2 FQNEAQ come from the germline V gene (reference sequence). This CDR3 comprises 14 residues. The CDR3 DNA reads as TGTGCCAGCAGCCCGAGGCAGTGTCAAGAGACGCAGTACTTT. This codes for CASSPRQCQETQYF. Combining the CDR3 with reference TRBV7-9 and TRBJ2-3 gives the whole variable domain DTGVSQNPRHKITKRGQNVTFRCDPISEHNRLYWYRQTLGQGPEFLTYFQNEAQLEKSRLLSDRFSAERPKGSFSTLEIQRTEQGDSAMYLCASSPRQCQETQYFGPGTRLTVL.

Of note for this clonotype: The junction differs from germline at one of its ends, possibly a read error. CDR3 protein: CASSLDLTAPDTQYF. DNA for the CDR3: TGCGCCAGCAGCTTAGATCTGACAGCCCCAGATACGCAGTATTTT. The chain recombines TRBV11-3 with TRBJ2-3; perhaps TRBD1 as D (5 bases). The CDR3 contains 15 residues. Germline-derived CDR1 and CDR2 are SGHNT and YENEEA.